The 2 T cell receptor beta chains below were found in one sample sequenced in a study of blood T cell repertoires in COVID-19. Clones were read by immunoSEQ multiplex PCR, and TCRdb kept only the in-frame ones, dropping some. Counted here are a few hundred thousand clones, 88% occurring once; the ten biggest clones make up over 10%. Sequencing was carried out using peripheral blood. Receptors originate from a woman in her forties or fifties with COVID-19, enrolled during active disease.

CDR3 sequence reads: CASRIQGYNSPLHF. The CDR3 DNA reads as TGTGCCAGCAGAATACAGGGATATAATTCACCCCTCCACTTT. The rearrangement uses TRBV6-5 and TRBJ1-6; D might be TRBD1 (6 bases). The CDR3 contains 14 residues. Trimming cost V 6 bases and J 4 bases, with 10 bases left between them. Germline CDR1 reads MNHEY; CDR2 reads SVGAGI.

This chain joins TRBV29-1 and TRBJ1-4, with TRBD1 as a possible D gene (6 bases). The CDR3 loop spans 14 amino acids. Germline V gives CDR1 SQVTM, CDR2 ANQGSEA. Trimming shortened V by 5 bases and J by 8 bases, and 18 bases separated the two germline ends. The CDR3 region has the DNA TGCAGCGTTTCACCCGGGGGGGGCAGGGAAAAACTGTTTTTT. Residues: CSVSPGGGREKLFF.